This passage covers 3 T cell receptor beta chains from one sample sequenced in a study of cytomegalovirus exposure and HLA in healthy donors. The PCR used 60 Vbeta and 13 Jbeta primers. The assay was immunoSEQ multiplex PCR, and TCRdb's table has in-frame clones only and misses some. In the table there are tens of thousands of clones, about 78% of which are singletons. The sequenced material came from PBMCs. The receptors shown here come from a woman aged 40 to 50 in good health and CMV-seropositive.

The chain employs TRBV10-3 and TRBJ1-2, with D possibly being TRBD1 (5 bases). The CDR3 extends over 14 amino acids. Germline V gene data show CDR1 as ENHRY and CDR2 as SYGVKD. The V end was cut by 0 bases, the J end by 4 bases, with 9 bases between. The chain's CDR3 is CAISESPGSYGYTF. DNA of the CDR3: TGTGCCATCAGTGAGTCTCCAGGGTCCTATGGCTACACCTTC.

The rearrangement joins TRBV27 to TRBJ2-4, with D tentatively TRBD1 (6 bases). V shed 4 bases and J shed 0 bases, with 13 bases lying between them. CDR3 length equals 16 residues. Germline loops: CDR1 MNHEY, CDR2 SMNVEV (reference sequence). CDR3 sequence reads: CASSSGAAIAKNIQYF. The CDR3 coding sequence is TGTGCCAGCAGTTCAGGGGCCGCAATAGCCAAAAACATTCAGTACTTC.

The chain combines TRBV27 with TRBJ2-4; D may be TRBD1 (5 bases). Germline V gene sequence: CDR1 MNHEY, CDR2 SMNVEV (reference sequence). Trimming took off 5 bases at V and 11 bases at J, with 19 bases between the two ends. The CDR3 is made up of 14 amino acids. CDR3 residues: CASSAADRFWVQYF. In DNA form, the CDR3 reads TGTGCCAGCAGTGCCGCCGACAGATTCTGGGTTCAGTACTTC.